What follows are 29 T cell receptor beta chains derived from one specimen sequenced in a study of OX40 agonist ivuxolimab in advanced cancers. Method: immunoSEQ multiplex PCR; TCRdb's copy keeps in-frame clones and lacks some. Seen here are 60,000 to 85,000 clones, around four fifths observed once, and the top ten hold 1.5% to 2%. The sample consisted of CD4+ or CD8+ T cells sorted from blood, taken in a trial of the OX40 agonist ivuxolimab. These receptors came from an adult with an advanced solid tumor such as melanoma, head and neck, liver or kidney cancer.

The chain carries TRBV11-2 and TRBJ1-1, with 10 nucleotides matching TRBD1. Trimming cost V 5 bases and J 4 bases; bases outside gene matches: 7. This CDR3 comprises 15 residues. Per the germline V gene, CDR1 is SGHAT and CDR2 is FQNNGV. The CDR3 DNA reads as TGTGCCAGCAGCCCTTGGGGACAGGGGATCACTGAAGCTTTCTTT. This codes for CASSPWGQGITEAFF.

V and J are TRBV5-6 and TRBJ2-3; no clear D. There are 11 residues in the CDR3. V was pared by 7 bases and J by 7 bases, with 10 bases between. Germline V gene data show CDR1 as SGHDT and CDR2 as YYEEEE. The CDR3 loop reads CASGLRNTQYF. The CDR3 DNA sequence: TGTGCCAGCGGCCTGAGAAATACGCAGTATTTT.

The J gene is TRBJ2-7, the V gene TRBV11-2; possibly TRBD1 or TRBD2 for D (6 bases each). CDR3 size: 15 residues. The V end was cut by 2 bases, the J end by 2 bases, with 13 bases between. The germline V gene encodes CDR1 SGHAT and CDR2 FQNNGV. CDR3 sequence reads: CASSLQAGEAYEQYF. CDR3 coding DNA: TGTGCCAGCAGCTTACAGGCAGGGGAGGCCTACGAGCAGTACTTC.

This chain joins TRBV19 and TRBJ1-5; the D gene is possibly TRBD1 (5 bases). The CDR3 extends over 16 amino acids. CDR1 and CDR2 from the germline V gene are LNHDA and SQIVND (reference sequence). V was trimmed by 0 bases and J by 3 bases, leaving 12 bases between them. The DNA for the CDR3 is TGTGCCAGTAGTATAGAGACAGCTATCTCCAATCAGCCCCAGCATTTT. Amino acids: CASSIETAISNQPQHF.

The J gene is TRBJ1-6, the V gene TRBV10-3; 7 nucleotides align to TRBD1. J was trimmed by 6 bases and V by 3 bases; bases with no gene match: 8. The germline CDR1 and CDR2 sequences are ENHRY and SYGVKD. The CDR3 sequence is 16 residues long. The CDR3 DNA reads as TGTGCCATCAGTGAACTGTTACAGGGGTTTAATTCACCCCTCCACTTT. It codes for CAISELLQGFNSPLHF.

In this sample, this clone turned up once. The chain joins TRBV5-8 to TRBJ2-3; 7 bases are shared with TRBD2. The ends lost 3 bases at V and 3 bases at J; junction bases unmatched: 22. This CDR3 region has 20 residues. Germline V CDR1 and CDR2: SGHTS, YDEGEE. CDR3 in amino acids: CASSSGWVAGTSWETDTQYF. The CDR3 DNA reads as TGTGCCAGCAGCTCGGGTTGGGTAGCGGGTACCTCTTGGGAGACAGATACGCAGTATTTT.

This chain links TRBV5-1 with TRBJ2-5, with a weak D call TRBD1 (5 bases). The germline V and J ends were trimmed by 4 bases and 1 base, with 14 bases remaining between them. The germline gives CDR1 SGHRS, CDR2 YFSETQ. CDR3 length: 15 residues. CDR3 in amino acids: CASSPNPQGQETQYF. The CDR3 region has the DNA TGCGCCAGCAGCCCCAACCCGCAGGGCCAAGAGACCCAGTACTTC.

The chain combines TRBV7-3 with TRBJ2-7; TRBD2 matches at 15 bases. The CDR3 is 15 amino acids. J lost 6 bases, V lost 5 bases, and 5 bases had no gene match. CDR1 is SGHTA, CDR2 FQGTGA, per germline. CDR3 amino acids: CASSPGLAGGVEQYF. The CDR3 DNA reads as TGTGCCAGCAGCCCAGGACTAGCGGGGGGGGTCGAGCAGTACTTC.

The chain has TRBV27 and TRBJ1-1; TRBD1 matches at 7 bases. With V trimmed by 2 bases and J by 0 bases, 9 bases remained unmatched. The CDR3 is made up of 17 amino acids. In germline, CDR1 is MNHEY, CDR2 SMNVEV (reference sequence). CDR3 bases: TGTGCCAGCAGTTTACGCGGGACAGTGCGCATGAACACTGAAGCTTTCTTT. Translating gives CASSLRGTVRMNTEAFF.

The rearrangement links TRBV5-1 to TRBJ2-7; D unclear. The V and J ends lost 0 bases and 5 bases respectively, with 15 bases between them. Germline V gives CDR1 SGHRS, CDR2 YFSETQ. The CDR3 spans 15 residues. The DNA for the CDR3 is TGCGCCAGCAGCTTGGAAGCTAGATCTGTGGACGAGCAGTACTTC. Its translation is CASSLEARSVDEQYF.

This rearrangement joins TRBV2 to TRBJ2-7; TRBD1 aligns across 7 bases. This CDR3 has 15 amino acids. Per the germline V gene, CDR1 is SNHLY and CDR2 is FYNNEI. V shed 4 bases, J shed 5 bases, and the junction held 11 bases outside the gene matches. This chain's CDR3 is CASSVTGVVGNEQYF. CDR3 coding DNA: TGTGCCAGCAGTGTTACAGGGGTAGTAGGTAACGAGCAGTACTTC.

A note on this clone: This CDR3 is also generated by other DNA sequences in the sample. This chain connects TRBV5-1 to TRBJ2-7; D perhaps matches TRBD1 (6 bases). Per the germline V gene, CDR1 is SGHRS and CDR2 is YFSETQ. The CDR3 has 12 residues. Between the trimmed V and J ends, which lost 0 bases and 5 bases, there was a span of 6 bases. Here the CDR3 DNA reads TGCGCCAGCAGCTTGGAGGGGGACGAGCAGTACTTC. Translating it yields CASSLEGDEQYF.

V gene TRBV19 combines with J gene TRBJ2-1; D call uncertain. Looked up from germline, CDR1 is LNHDA and CDR2 is SQIVND (reference sequence). Trimming stripped 6 bases from V and 4 bases from J, with 10 bases between. The CDR3 spans 13 residues. CDR3: CASSATTYNEQFF. CDR3 in DNA: TGTGCCAGTAGCGCTACAACATACAATGAGCAGTTCTTC.

Turning to this clone: Other DNA sequences of this sample code for an identical CDR3. The CDR3 nucleotides are TGTGCCAGCACCGGAACGGGGTATACGCAGTATTTT. This codes for CASTGTGYTQYF. This chain links TRBV6-1 with TRBJ2-3; tentative D call: TRBD2 (5 bases). Trimming took off 7 bases at V and 7 bases at J, with 12 bases between the two ends. CDR3 size: 12 residues. The germline gives CDR1 MNHNS, CDR2 SASEGT.

The chain carries TRBV19 and TRBJ2-1; 9 bases agree with TRBD2. The germline V gene has CDR1 LNHDA and CDR2 SQIVND (reference sequence). The CDR3 is 17 amino acids. V shed 3 bases and J 13 bases; nucleotides not matched to a gene: 19. CDR3 sequence: CASSIPSRAGGPAEQFF. The CDR3 DNA reads TGTGCCAGTAGTATCCCCTCGCGGGCGGGAGGGCCGGCCGAACAGTTCTTC.

The count of this clone is one. The J gene is TRBJ2-7, the V gene TRBV28; TRBD1 matches at 7 bases. The J segment lost 7 bases and the V segment lost 7 bases, leaving 13 bases of the junction unmatched. Germline CDR1 MDHEN, CDR2 SYDVKM. There are 14 residues in the CDR3. The CDR3 DNA is TGTGCCAGCATGGCCACTGACAGGGCACGAGAGCAGTACTTC. Residues: CASMATDRAREQYF.

V gene TRBV28 combines with J gene TRBJ1-4, with D tentatively TRBD1 (6 bases). The CDR3 loop spans 14 amino acids. Germline V gene lookup returns CDR1 MDHEN and CDR2 SYDVKM. V was shortened by 9 bases and J by 8 bases, with 19 bases between the two germline ends. This CDR3 reads CASIGDPRGEKLFF. The CDR3 DNA is TGTGCCAGTATCGGGGATCCGAGGGGGGAAAAACTGTTTTTT.

The rearrangement links TRBV5-1 to TRBJ1-1, with TRBD1 as a possible D gene (6 bases). This CDR3 is 15 amino acids long. The V end lost 1 base, the J end lost 6 bases, and 16 bases lay between the germline ends. Germline V gene lookup returns CDR1 SGHRS and CDR2 YFSETQ. The CDR3 here is CASSLPQGRVAEAFF. The CDR3 DNA sequence: TGCGCCAGCAGCTTGCCCCAGGGGAGGGTTGCTGAAGCTTTCTTT.

The chain uses TRBV7-6 and TRBJ2-3; TRBD2 aligns across 8 bases. Germline values: CDR1 SGHVS, CDR2 FNYEAQ. The V and J ends lost 1 base and 2 bases, in that order; junction bases with no gene match: 2. This CDR3 contains 15 residues. DNA for the CDR3: TGTGCCAGCAGCTTAGTGGGACTAGACACAGATACGCAGTATTTT. This codes for CASSLVGLDTDTQYF.

Note on this clone: A junction end diverges from the germline sequence, so it may reflect a read error. V and J are TRBV28 and TRBJ1-2; D remains unclear. CDR3 length: 15 amino acids. The germline gives CDR1 MDHEN, CDR2 SYDVKM. DNA for the CDR3: TGTGCCAGCAGTTTAGAGACACTCAGACCTTATGGCCACACCTTC. Translation: CASSLETLRPYGHTF.

The genes are TRBV28 and TRBJ2-7; D might be TRBD2 (5 bases). From germline, CDR1 is MDHEN and CDR2 SYDVKM. V was shortened by 3 bases and J by 3 bases, with 27 bases between the two germline ends. The CDR3 has 19 residues. CDR3 protein: CASSFWLGVNPEYLYEQYF. CDR3 DNA sequence: TGTGCCAGCAGTTTCTGGTTGGGAGTAAACCCCGAGTATCTCTACGAGCAGTACTTC.

The J gene is TRBJ2-7, the V gene TRBV19, with D perhaps being TRBD1 or TRBD2 (5 bases each). V was cut by 7 bases and J by 5 bases, with 18 bases left in between. CDR1 and CDR2 (germline): LNHDA, SQIVND (reference sequence). The CDR3 has 14 residues. CDR3 coding DNA: TGTGCCAGTAAGCGCCCGGGGCCTAGGGACGAGCAGTACTTC. It translates to CASKRPGPRDEQYF.

The V and J genes are TRBV27 and TRBJ1-2; D perhaps matches TRBD1 (6 bases). V gave up 6 bases and J gave up 2 bases, with 16 bases separating them. Per the germline V gene, CDR1 is MNHEY and CDR2 is SMNVEV (reference sequence). The length of the CDR3 is 15 residues. For the CDR3, the DNA is TGTGCCAGCAGCCGTGGACAGAACTTCAACTATGGCTACACCTTC. Its translation is CASSRGQNFNYGYTF.

V is TRBV11-2 and J is TRBJ2-2; the D gene is possibly TRBD2 (5 bases). The CDR3 runs 13 residues. Germline V gives CDR1 SGHAT, CDR2 FQNNGV. Trimming pared 4 bases from V and 8 bases from J, leaving 11 bases between. The DNA of the CDR3 is TGTGCCAGCAGCTCGGACTTGTTAGGGGAGCTGTTTTTT. Its protein product is CASSSDLLGELFF.

The chain uses TRBV7-2 and TRBJ1-2; D is unclear. Germline values: CDR1 SGHTA, CDR2 FQGNSA. The CDR3 sequence is 14 residues long. Trimming shortened V by 1 base and J by 4 bases, and 10 bases separated the two germline ends. For the CDR3, the DNA is TGTGCCAGCAGCTTAGATGGGCACAGCTATGGCTACACCTTC. Protein product: CASSLDGHSYGYTF.

This clone has a handful of counts. V is TRBV7-9 and J is TRBJ2-3, with TRBD1 as a possible D gene (6 bases). Trimming cost V 3 bases and J 6 bases, with 10 bases left between them. This CDR3 has 13 residues. Germline assignment: CDR1 SEHNR and CDR2 FQNEAQ (reference sequence). Here the CDR3 reads CASSFSGGDTQYF. The DNA for the CDR3 is TGTGCCAGCAGCTTTTCTGGGGGCGATACGCAGTATTTT.

The gene calls are TRBV4-3 and TRBJ1-3, with 11 bases matching TRBD1. The CDR3 length is 15 residues. The germline CDR1 and CDR2 sequences are LGHNA and YSLEER. V gave up 4 bases and J gave up 8 bases; unmatched junction bases: 7. As DNA, the CDR3 is TGCGCCAGCAGCCCGTTAGGGACAGGGGGAGACACCATATATTTT. It is translated as CASSPLGTGGDTIYF.

This chain connects TRBV6-5 to TRBJ2-1; 9 bases map to TRBD2. V trimming: 9 bases; J trimming: 9 bases; junction bases outside the gene matches: 6. This CDR3 is built from 12 residues. Germline lookup yields CDR1 MNHEY and CDR2 SVGAGI. CDR3 sequence reads: CASRTSEGEQFF. DNA of the CDR3: TGTGCCAGTCGGACTAGCGAAGGTGAGCAGTTCTTC.

V is TRBV9 and J is TRBJ2-2; a weak D match, TRBD2 (5 bases). Germline CDR1 reads SGDLS; CDR2 reads YYNGEE. CDR3 length: 12 amino acids. The ends were cut back, 4 bases at V and 5 bases at J, with 6 bases in the middle. The CDR3 loop is CASSPGTGELFF. The CDR3 coding sequence is TGTGCCAGCAGCCCGGGGACCGGGGAGCTGTTTTTT.